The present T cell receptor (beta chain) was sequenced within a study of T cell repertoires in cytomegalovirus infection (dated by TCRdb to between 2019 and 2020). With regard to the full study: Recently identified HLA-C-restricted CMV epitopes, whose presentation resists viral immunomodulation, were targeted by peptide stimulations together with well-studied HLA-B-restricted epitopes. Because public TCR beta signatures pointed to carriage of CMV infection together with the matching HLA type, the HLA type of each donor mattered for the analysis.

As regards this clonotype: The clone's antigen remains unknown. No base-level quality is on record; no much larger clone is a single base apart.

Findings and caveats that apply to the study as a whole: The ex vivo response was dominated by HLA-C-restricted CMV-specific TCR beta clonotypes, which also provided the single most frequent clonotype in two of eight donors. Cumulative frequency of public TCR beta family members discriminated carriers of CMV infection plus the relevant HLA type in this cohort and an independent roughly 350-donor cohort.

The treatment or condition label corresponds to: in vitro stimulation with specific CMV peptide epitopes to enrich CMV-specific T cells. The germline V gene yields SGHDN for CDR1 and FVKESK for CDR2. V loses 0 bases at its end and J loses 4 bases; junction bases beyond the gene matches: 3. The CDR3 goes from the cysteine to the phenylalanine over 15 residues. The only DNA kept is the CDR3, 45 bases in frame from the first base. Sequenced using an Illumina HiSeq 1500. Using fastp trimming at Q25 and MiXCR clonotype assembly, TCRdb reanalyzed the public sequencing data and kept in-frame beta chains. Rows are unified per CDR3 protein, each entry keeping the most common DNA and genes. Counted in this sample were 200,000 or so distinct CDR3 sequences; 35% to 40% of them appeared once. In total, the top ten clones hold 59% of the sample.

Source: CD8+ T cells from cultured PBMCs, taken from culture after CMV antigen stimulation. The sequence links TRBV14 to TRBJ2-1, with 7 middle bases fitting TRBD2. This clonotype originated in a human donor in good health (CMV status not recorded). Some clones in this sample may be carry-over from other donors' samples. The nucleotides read TGTGCCAGCAGCCAAGATCGGGGGGTATACAATGAGCAGTTCTTC. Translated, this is CASSQDRGVYNEQFF.